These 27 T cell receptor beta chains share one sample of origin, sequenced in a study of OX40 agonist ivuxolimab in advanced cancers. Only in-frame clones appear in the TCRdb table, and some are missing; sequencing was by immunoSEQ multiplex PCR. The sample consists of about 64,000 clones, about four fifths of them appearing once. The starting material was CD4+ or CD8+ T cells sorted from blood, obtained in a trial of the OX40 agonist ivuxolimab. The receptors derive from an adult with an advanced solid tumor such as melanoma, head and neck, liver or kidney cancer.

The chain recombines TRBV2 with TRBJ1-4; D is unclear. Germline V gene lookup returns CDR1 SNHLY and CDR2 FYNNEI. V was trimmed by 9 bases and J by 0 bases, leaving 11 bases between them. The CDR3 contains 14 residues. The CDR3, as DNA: TGTGCCAGTAGAGAGAGGGCAACTAATGAAAAACTGTTTTTT. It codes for CASRERATNEKLFF.

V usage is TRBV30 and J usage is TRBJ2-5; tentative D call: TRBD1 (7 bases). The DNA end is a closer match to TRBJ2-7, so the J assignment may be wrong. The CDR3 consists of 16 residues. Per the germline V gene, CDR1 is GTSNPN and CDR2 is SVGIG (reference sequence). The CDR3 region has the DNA TGTGCCTGGAGTGTACTTCGGGGACAGCGGGCCTACGAGCAGTACTTC. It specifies CAWSVLRGQRAYEQYF.

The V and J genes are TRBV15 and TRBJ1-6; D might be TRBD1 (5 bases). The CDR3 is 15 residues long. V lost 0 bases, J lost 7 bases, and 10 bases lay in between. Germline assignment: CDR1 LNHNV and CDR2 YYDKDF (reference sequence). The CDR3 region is CATSRDGQGNSPLHF. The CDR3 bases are TGTGCCACCAGCAGAGATGGTCAGGGCAATTCACCCCTCCACTTT.

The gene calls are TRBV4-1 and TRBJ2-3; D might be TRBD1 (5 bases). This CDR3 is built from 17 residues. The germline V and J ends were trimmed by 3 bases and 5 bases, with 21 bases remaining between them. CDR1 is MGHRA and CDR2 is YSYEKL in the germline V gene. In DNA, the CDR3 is TGCGCCAGCAGCCACCTCTTGCGGCGGACAAGAGAAGATACGCAGTATTTT. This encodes CASSHLLRRTREDTQYF.

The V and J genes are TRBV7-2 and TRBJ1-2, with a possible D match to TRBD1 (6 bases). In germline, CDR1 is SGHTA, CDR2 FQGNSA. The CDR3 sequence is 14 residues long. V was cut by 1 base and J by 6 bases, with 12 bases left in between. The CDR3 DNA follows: TGTGCCAGCAGCTTAGTGCAGGGGAGAGATGGCTACACCTTC. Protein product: CASSLVQGRDGYTF.

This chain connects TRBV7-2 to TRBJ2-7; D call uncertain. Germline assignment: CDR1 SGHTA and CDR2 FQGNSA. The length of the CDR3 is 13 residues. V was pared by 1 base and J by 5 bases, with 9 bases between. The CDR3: CASSLVMNDEQYF. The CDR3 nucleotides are TGTGCCAGCAGCTTAGTAATGAACGACGAGCAGTACTTC.

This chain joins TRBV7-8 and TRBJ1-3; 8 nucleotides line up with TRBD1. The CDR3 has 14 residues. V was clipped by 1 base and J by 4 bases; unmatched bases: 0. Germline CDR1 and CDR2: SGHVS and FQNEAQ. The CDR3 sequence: CASSLDRGGNTIYF. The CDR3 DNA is TGTGCCAGCAGCTTAGACAGGGGGGGAAACACCATATATTTT.

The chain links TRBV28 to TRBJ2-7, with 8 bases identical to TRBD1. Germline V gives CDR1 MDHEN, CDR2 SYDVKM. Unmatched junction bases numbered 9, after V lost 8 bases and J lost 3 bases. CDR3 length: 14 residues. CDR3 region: CASGVTGVYYEQYF. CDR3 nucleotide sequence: TGTGCCAGCGGGGTGACAGGGGTTTACTACGAGCAGTACTTC. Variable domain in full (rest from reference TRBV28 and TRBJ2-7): DVKVTQSSRYLVKRTGEKVFLECVQDMDHENMFWYRQDPGLGLRLIYFSYDVKMKEKGDIPEGYSVSREKKERFSLILESASTNQTSMYLCASGVTGVYYEQYFGPGTRLTVT.

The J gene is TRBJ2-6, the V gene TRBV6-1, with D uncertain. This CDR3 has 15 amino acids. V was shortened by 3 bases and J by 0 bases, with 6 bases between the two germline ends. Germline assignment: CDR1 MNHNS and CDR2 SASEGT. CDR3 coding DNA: TGTGCCAGCAGTGACTTGGTCTCTGGGGCCAACGTCCTGACTTTC. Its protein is CASSDLVSGANVLTF.

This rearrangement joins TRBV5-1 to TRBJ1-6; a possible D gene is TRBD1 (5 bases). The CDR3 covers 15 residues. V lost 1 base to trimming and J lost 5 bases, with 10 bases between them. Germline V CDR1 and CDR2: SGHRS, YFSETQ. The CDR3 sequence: CASSLQGLDNSPLHF. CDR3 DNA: TGCGCCAGCAGCTTGCAGGGACTCGATAATTCACCCCTCCACTTT.

The CDR3 coding sequence is TGTGCCAGCTCACCACCCGGGGGGTACAGCAGGAATGAGCAGTTCTTC. As protein: CASSPPGGYSRNEQFF. The gene calls are TRBV18 and TRBJ2-1, with 7 bases aligning to TRBD2. The CDR3 consists of 16 residues. V was clipped by 0 bases and J by 7 bases; unmatched bases: 9. From germline, CDR1 is KGHSH and CDR2 LQKENI.

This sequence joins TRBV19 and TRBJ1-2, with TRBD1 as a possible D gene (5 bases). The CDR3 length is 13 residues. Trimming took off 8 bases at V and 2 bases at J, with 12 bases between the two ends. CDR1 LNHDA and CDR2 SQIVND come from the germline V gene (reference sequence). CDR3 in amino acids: CASSLDKNYGYTF. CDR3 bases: TGTGCCAGTTCGCTGGACAAGAACTATGGCTACACCTTC.

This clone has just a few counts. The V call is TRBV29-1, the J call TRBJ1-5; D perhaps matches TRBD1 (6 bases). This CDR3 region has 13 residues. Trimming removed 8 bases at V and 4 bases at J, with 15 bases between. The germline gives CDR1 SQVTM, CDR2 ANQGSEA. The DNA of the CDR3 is TGCAGCATCCGGGACAACCTAAATCAGCCCCAGCATTTT. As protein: CSIRDNLNQPQHF. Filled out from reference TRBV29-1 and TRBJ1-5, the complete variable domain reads SAVISQKPSRDICQRGTSLTIQCQVDSQVTMMFWYRQQPGQSLTLIATANQGSEATYESGFVIDKFPISRPNLTFSTLTVSNMSPEDSSIYLCSIRDNLNQPQHFGDGTRLSIL.

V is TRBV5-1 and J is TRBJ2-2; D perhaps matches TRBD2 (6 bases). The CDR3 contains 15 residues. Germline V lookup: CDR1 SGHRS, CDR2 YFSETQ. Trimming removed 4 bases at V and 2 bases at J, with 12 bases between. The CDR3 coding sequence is TGCGCCAGCAGCCCCGGGACTCAAAACACCGGGGAGCTGTTTTTT. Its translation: CASSPGTQNTGELFF.

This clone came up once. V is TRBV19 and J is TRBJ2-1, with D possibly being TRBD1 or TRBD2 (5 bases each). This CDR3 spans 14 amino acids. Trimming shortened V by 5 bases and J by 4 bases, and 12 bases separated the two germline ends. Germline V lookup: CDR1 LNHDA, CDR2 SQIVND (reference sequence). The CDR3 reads CASSPGTIYNEQFF. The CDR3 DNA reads TGTGCCAGTAGTCCCGGGACGATTTACAATGAGCAGTTCTTC. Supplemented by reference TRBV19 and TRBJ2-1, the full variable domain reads DGGITQSPKYLFRKEGQNVTLSCEQNLNHDAMYWYRQDPGQGLRLIYYSQIVNDFQKGDIAEGYSVSREKKESFPLTVTSAQKNPTAFYLCASSPGTIYNEQFFGPGTRLTVL.

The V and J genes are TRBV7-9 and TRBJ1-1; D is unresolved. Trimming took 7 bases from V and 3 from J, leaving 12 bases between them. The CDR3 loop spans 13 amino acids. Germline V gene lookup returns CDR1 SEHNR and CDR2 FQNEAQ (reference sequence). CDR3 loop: CASTSDLYTEAFF. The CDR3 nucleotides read TGTGCCAGCACCTCAGACCTTTACACTGAAGCTTTCTTT.

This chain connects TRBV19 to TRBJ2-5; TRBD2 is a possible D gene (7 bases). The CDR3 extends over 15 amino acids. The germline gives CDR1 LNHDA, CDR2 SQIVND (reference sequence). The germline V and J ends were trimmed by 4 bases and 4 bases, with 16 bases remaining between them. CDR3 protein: CASSNSGGARETQYF. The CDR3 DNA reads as TGTGCCAGTAGTAACTCGGGGGGCGCACGAGAGACCCAGTACTTC.

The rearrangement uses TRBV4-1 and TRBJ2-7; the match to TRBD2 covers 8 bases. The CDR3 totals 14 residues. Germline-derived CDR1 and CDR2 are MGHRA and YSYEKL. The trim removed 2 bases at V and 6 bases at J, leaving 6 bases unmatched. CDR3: CASSQRAGVGEQYF. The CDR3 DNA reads TGCGCCAGCAGCCAAAGAGCGGGAGTGGGCGAGCAGTACTTC.

Here the CDR3 DNA reads TGTGCCAGCACCGCACGCCGGGACAACAATGAGCAGTTCTTC. This codes for CASTARRDNNEQFF. The chain employs TRBV6-5 and TRBJ2-1, with a possible D match to TRBD1 (6 bases). Germline V gene lookup returns CDR1 MNHEY and CDR2 SVGAGI. The CDR3 runs 14 residues. V was cut by 7 bases and J by 5 bases, with 15 bases left in between.

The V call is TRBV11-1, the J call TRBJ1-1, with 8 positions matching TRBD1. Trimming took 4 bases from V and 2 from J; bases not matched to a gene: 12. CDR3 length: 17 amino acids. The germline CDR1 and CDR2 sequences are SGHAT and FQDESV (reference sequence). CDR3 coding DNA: TGTGCCAGCAGCTCCTGGACAGGGAGGGGTAGAAACACTGAAGCTTTCTTT. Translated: CASSSWTGRGRNTEAFF.

This CDR3 is CASSFRIGQGANTGELFF. The CDR3, as DNA: TGCGCCAGCAGCTTCCGAATTGGACAGGGGGCGAACACCGGGGAGCTGTTTTTT. J is TRBJ2-2 and V is TRBV5-1; 10 nucleotides align to TRBD1. With V trimmed by 2 bases and J by 0 bases, 7 bases remained unmatched. Germline CDR1 and CDR2: SGHRS and YFSETQ. The CDR3 spans 18 residues.

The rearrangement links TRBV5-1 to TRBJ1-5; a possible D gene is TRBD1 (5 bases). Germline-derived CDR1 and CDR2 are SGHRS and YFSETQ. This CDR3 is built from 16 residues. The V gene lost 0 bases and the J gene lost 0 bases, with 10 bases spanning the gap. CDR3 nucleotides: TGCGCCAGCAGCTTGGCGGGGGGATTTAGCAATCAGCCCCAGCATTTT. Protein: CASSLAGGFSNQPQHF.

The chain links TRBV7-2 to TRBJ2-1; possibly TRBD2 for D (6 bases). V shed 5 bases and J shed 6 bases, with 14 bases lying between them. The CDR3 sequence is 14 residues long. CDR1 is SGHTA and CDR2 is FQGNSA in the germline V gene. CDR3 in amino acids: CASSLVGGLNEQFF. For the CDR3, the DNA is TGTGCCAGCAGCCTAGTGGGGGGACTCAATGAGCAGTTCTTC. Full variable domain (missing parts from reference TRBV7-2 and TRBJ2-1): GAGVSQSPSNKVTEKGKDVELRCDPISGHTALYWYRQSLGQGLEFLIYFQGNSAPDKSGLPSDRFSAERTGGSVSTLTIQRTQQEDSAVYLCASSLVGGLNEQFFGPGTRLTVL.

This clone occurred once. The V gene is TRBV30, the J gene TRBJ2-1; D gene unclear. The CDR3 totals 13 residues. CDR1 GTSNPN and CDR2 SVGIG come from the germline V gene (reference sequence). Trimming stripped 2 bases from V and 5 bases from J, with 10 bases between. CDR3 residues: CAWSYSENNEQFF. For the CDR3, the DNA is TGTGCCTGGAGTTATTCGGAAAACAATGAGCAGTTCTTC.

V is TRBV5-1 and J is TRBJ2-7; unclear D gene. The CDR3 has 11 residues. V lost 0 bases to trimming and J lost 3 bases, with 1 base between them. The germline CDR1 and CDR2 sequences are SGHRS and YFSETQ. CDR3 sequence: CASSLDYEQYF. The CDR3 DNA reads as TGCGCCAGCAGCTTGGACTACGAGCAGTACTTC.

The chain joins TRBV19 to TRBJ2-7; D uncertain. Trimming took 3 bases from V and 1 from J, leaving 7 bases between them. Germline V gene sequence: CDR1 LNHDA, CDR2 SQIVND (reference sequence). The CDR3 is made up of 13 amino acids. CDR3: CASSIDGSYEQYF. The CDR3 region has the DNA TGTGCCAGTAGTATCGACGGATCCTACGAGCAGTACTTC. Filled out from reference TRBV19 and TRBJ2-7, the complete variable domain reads DGGITQSPKYLFRKEGQNVTLSCEQNLNHDAMYWYRQDPGQGLRLIYYSQIVNDFQKGDIAEGYSVSREKKESFPLTVTSAQKNPTAFYLCASSIDGSYEQYFGPGTRLTVT.

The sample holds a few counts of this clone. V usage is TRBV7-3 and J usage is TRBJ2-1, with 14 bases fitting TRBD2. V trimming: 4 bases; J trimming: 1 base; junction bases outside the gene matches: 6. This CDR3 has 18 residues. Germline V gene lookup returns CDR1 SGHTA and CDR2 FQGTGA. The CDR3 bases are TGTGCCAGCAGCTCGGCGACTAGCGGGAGGGCTTCCTACAATGAGCAGTTCTTC. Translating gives CASSSATSGRASYNEQFF.